This T cell receptor beta chain came from a study of read filtering for tumor transcriptome and immune sequencing. As for the study in general: DNase treatment preceded whole-transcriptome library preparation.

This clonotype has ten or more counts. As yet, its antigen is unknown. Overall study findings and caveats: Roughly 79% of IR-seq clonotypes had one read, totaling around 4% of reads; RNA-seq: about 74% and 41%. This fraction held mixed bone marrow immune cells after CD138-negative sorting.

CDR1 MNHEY and CDR2 SMNVEV come from the germline V gene (reference sequence). This CDR3 is 15 amino acids long. The V gene end was trimmed by 3 bases and the J gene end by 5 bases; junction bases not matched to a gene: 7. The library was built from about 0.4 ug RNA with molecular barcoded adaptors for alpha/delta and beta/gamma chains. One entry per CDR3 protein, called by TCRdb with MiXCR from the reads. The sample carries 40,000 or so distinct CDR3 sequences, over 9.5% recorded once. Sequencing used a population of CD138-negative cells sorted from bone marrow. The source is a donor at least 40 years old with multiple myeloma. V is TRBV27 and J is TRBJ2-5, with 9 bases that match TRBD2. This chain's CDR3 is CASSFGRGGWETQYF. For the CDR3, the DNA is TGTGCCAGCAGTTTCGGGCGGGGGGGCTGGGAGACCCAGTACTTC.